One sample yielded the 10 T cell receptor beta chains listed below, sequenced in a study of cytomegalovirus exposure and HLA in healthy donors. Amplification used 60 Vbeta primers and 13 Jbeta primers. Libraries were prepared by immunoSEQ multiplex PCR; TCRdb keeps only in-frame clonotypes and omits some of them. Of under 200,000 clones listed, over 70% are singletons. What was sequenced was PBMCs. Receptors were obtained from a woman aged 50 to 60 in good health and CMV-seropositive.

The genes are TRBV29-1 and TRBJ1-1, with D uncertain. Germline values: CDR1 SQVTM, CDR2 ANQGSEA. The CDR3 covers 13 residues. V lost 4 bases and J 0 bases, leaving 9 bases between the germline ends. The CDR3 DNA is TGCAGCGTTGCGTTGACAATGAACACTGAAGCTTTCTTT. This encodes CSVALTMNTEAFF. The full variable domain, completed using reference TRBV29-1 and TRBJ1-1, is SAVISQKPSRDICQRGTSLTIQCQVDSQVTMMFWYRQQPGQSLTLIATANQGSEATYESGFVIDKFPISRPNLTFSTLTVSNMSPEDSSIYLCSVALTMNTEAFFGQGTRLTVV.

This clone was counted a few times. The rearrangement uses TRBV11-3 and TRBJ1-1, with no clear D. The CDR3 has 13 amino acids. V dropped 3 bases and J dropped 1 base, with 6 bases sitting between them. CDR1 and CDR2 from the germline V gene are SGHNT and YENEEA. The CDR3 DNA is TGTGCCAGCAGCTTGAGGGCGAACACTGAAGCTTTCTTT. Protein: CASSLRANTEAFF.

The chain's CDR3 is CASSFLTSGSYYEQYF. The CDR3 bases are TGTGCCAGCAGCTTCCTGACTAGCGGGAGTTATTACGAGCAGTACTTC. The chain has TRBV5-4 and TRBJ2-7; TRBD2 matches at 12 bases. J was trimmed by 4 bases and V by 2 bases; bases with no gene match: 7. The germline V gene encodes CDR1 SGHNT and CDR2 YYREEE (reference sequence). The CDR3 covers 16 residues.

In its sample, this clone was seen once. The CDR3, as DNA: TGTGCCAGTAGTATAGGAGCCAGGGTCAGTCAGCCCCAGCATTTT. Its protein is CASSIGARVSQPQHF. V is TRBV19 and J is TRBJ1-5; D possibly corresponds to TRBD1 (5 bases). This CDR3 comprises 15 residues. The germline CDR1 and CDR2 sequences are LNHDA and SQIVND (reference sequence). V was pared by 1 base and J by 6 bases, with 13 bases between. Based on the CDR3 plus reference TRBV19 and TRBJ1-5, the full variable domain is DGGITQSPKYLFRKEGQNVTLSCEQNLNHDAMYWYRQDPGQGLRLIYYSQIVNDFQKGDIAEGYSVSREKKESFPLTVTSAQKNPTAFYLCASSIGARVSQPQHFGDGTRLSIL.

V is TRBV5-4 and J is TRBJ2-2, with D possibly being TRBD2 (6 bases). Germline CDR1 SGHNT, CDR2 YYREEE (reference sequence). Trimming took 0 bases from V and 8 from J, leaving 11 bases between them. The CDR3 covers 14 residues. The CDR3 DNA is TGTGCCAGCAGCTTGGAAACTAGCATTGGGGAGCTGTTTTTT. Its protein is CASSLETSIGELFF.

This clone showed up just once. Different DNA sequences within this sample yield the same CDR3. The chain joins TRBV18 to TRBJ1-1; 12 bases align to TRBD1. Unmatched junction bases numbered 4, after V lost 2 bases and J lost 6 bases. There are 15 residues in the CDR3. Per the germline V gene, CDR1 is KGHSH and CDR2 is LQKENI. The CDR3 coding sequence is TGTGCCAGCTCACCAAGGGGACAGGGGGCGTCTGAAGCTTTCTTT. Translated, it gives CASSPRGQGASEAFF. Complete variable domain (other parts from reference TRBV18 and TRBJ1-1): NAGVMQNPRHLVRRRGQEARLRCSPMKGHSHVYWYRQLPEEGLKFMVYLQKENIIDESGMPKERFSAEFPKEGPSILRIQQVVRGDSAAYFCASSPRGQGASEAFFGQGTRLTVV.

The chain recombines TRBV7-9 with TRBJ2-1, with 11 bases that match TRBD2. V lost 2 bases, J lost 7 bases, and 4 bases stayed unmatched. The CDR3 is 15 amino acids. Germline assignment: CDR1 SEHNR and CDR2 FQNEAQ (reference sequence). CDR3 protein: CASSLTSGRKNEQFF. CDR3 DNA: TGTGCCAGCAGCTTAACTAGCGGGAGAAAAAATGAGCAGTTCTTC.

This chain uses TRBV30 with TRBJ1-5, with a weak D call TRBD1 (5 bases). Germline V CDR1 and CDR2: GTSNPN, SVGIG (reference sequence). The CDR3 covers 12 residues. V was pared by 3 bases and J by 8 bases, with 11 bases between. CDR3 protein: CAWSTAGEPQHF. CDR3 sequence (DNA): TGTGCCTGGAGCACGGCGGGGGAGCCCCAGCATTTT.

The genes are TRBV7-9 and TRBJ1-2, with D possibly TRBD1 on 5 matching bases. Germline CDR1 and CDR2: SEHNR and FQNEAQ (reference sequence). The CDR3 runs 13 residues. The V and J ends lost 5 bases and 4 bases respectively, with 11 bases between them. CDR3 protein: CASSLQGAYGYTF. For the CDR3, the DNA is TGTGCCAGCAGCCTGCAGGGTGCCTATGGCTACACCTTC.

The CDR3 sequence: CASSPGQGARTEAFF. CDR3 in DNA: TGTGCCAGCTCACCCGGACAGGGGGCGAGGACTGAAGCTTTCTTT. The rearrangement links TRBV18 to TRBJ1-1; 11 bases match TRBD1. J gave up 5 bases and V 3 bases, and 5 bases lay outside the gene matches. The germline V gene has CDR1 KGHSH and CDR2 LQKENI. This CDR3 is 15 amino acids long.